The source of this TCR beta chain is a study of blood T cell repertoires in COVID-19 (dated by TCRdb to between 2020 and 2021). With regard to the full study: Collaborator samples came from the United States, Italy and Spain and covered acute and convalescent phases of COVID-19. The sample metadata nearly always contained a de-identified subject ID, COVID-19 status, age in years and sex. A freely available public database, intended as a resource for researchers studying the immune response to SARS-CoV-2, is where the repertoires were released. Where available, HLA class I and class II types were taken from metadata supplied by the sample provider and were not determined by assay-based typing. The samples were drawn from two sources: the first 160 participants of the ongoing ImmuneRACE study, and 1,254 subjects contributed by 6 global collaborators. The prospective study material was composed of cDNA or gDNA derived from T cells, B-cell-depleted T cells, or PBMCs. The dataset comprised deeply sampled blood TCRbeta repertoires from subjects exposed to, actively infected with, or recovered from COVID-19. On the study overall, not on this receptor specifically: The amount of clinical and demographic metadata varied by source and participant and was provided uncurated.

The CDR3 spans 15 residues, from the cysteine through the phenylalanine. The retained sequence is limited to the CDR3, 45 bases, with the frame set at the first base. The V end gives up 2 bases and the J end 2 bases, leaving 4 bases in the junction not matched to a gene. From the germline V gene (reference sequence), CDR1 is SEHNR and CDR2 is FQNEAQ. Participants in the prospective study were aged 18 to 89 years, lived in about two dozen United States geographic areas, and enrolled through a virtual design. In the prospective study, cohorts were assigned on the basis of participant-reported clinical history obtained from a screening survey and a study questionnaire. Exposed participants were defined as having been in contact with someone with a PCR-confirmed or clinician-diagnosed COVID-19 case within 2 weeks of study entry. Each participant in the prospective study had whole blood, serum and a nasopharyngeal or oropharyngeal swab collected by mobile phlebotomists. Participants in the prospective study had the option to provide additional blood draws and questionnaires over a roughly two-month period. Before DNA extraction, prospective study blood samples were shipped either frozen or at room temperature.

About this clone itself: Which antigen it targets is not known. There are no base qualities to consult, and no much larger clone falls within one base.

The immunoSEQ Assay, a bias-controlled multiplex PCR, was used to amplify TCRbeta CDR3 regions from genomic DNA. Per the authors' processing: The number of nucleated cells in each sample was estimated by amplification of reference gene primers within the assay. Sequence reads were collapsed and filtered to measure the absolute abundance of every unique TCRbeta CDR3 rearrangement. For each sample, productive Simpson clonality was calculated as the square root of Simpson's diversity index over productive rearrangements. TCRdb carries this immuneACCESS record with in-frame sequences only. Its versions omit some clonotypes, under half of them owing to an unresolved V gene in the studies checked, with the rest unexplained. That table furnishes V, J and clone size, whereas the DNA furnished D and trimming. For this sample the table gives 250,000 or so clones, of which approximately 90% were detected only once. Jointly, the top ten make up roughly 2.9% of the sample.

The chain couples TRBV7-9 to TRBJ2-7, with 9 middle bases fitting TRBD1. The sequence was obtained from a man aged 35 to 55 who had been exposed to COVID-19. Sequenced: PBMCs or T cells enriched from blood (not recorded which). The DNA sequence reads TGTGCCAGCAGCTTAAAGGGACAGGGCCCCTACGAGCAGTACTTC. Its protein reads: CASSLKGQGPYEQYF.